This record concerns one T cell receptor beta chain sequence. The data originate from a study of blood T cell repertoires in COVID-19. Authors' data handling: Cell counts per sample came from amplifying reference gene primers. Sequencing used immunoSEQ multiplex PCR; TCRdb keeps in-frame clones, though not all of them. V and J calls and clone size follow that table, whereas D and trimming were derived from the DNA. The profile shows hundreds of thousands of clones, roughly 90% of them singletons. With 4 bases removed from V and 4 bases from J, the gap between germline ends came to 16 bases. CDR3 length: 15 amino acids. Germline CDR1 is SGHAT and CDR2 is FQDESV (reference sequence).

Sequencing was performed on peripheral blood. The clonotype originates from a man aged 55 to 70 who had recovered from COVID-19. The V and J genes are TRBV11-1 and TRBJ1-2; D remains unclear. The CDR3 bases are TGTGCCAGCAGCTCACCCATTTTAGGAGGCTATGGCTACACCTTC. As protein: CASSSPILGGYGYTF. The full variable domain, its missing parts supplied by reference TRBV11-1 and TRBJ1-2, is EAEVAQSPRYKITEKSQAVAFWCDPISGHATLYWYRQILGQGPELLVQFQDESVVDDSQLPKDRFSAERLKGVDSTLKIQPAELGDSAMYLCASSSPILGGYGYTFGSGTRLTVV.